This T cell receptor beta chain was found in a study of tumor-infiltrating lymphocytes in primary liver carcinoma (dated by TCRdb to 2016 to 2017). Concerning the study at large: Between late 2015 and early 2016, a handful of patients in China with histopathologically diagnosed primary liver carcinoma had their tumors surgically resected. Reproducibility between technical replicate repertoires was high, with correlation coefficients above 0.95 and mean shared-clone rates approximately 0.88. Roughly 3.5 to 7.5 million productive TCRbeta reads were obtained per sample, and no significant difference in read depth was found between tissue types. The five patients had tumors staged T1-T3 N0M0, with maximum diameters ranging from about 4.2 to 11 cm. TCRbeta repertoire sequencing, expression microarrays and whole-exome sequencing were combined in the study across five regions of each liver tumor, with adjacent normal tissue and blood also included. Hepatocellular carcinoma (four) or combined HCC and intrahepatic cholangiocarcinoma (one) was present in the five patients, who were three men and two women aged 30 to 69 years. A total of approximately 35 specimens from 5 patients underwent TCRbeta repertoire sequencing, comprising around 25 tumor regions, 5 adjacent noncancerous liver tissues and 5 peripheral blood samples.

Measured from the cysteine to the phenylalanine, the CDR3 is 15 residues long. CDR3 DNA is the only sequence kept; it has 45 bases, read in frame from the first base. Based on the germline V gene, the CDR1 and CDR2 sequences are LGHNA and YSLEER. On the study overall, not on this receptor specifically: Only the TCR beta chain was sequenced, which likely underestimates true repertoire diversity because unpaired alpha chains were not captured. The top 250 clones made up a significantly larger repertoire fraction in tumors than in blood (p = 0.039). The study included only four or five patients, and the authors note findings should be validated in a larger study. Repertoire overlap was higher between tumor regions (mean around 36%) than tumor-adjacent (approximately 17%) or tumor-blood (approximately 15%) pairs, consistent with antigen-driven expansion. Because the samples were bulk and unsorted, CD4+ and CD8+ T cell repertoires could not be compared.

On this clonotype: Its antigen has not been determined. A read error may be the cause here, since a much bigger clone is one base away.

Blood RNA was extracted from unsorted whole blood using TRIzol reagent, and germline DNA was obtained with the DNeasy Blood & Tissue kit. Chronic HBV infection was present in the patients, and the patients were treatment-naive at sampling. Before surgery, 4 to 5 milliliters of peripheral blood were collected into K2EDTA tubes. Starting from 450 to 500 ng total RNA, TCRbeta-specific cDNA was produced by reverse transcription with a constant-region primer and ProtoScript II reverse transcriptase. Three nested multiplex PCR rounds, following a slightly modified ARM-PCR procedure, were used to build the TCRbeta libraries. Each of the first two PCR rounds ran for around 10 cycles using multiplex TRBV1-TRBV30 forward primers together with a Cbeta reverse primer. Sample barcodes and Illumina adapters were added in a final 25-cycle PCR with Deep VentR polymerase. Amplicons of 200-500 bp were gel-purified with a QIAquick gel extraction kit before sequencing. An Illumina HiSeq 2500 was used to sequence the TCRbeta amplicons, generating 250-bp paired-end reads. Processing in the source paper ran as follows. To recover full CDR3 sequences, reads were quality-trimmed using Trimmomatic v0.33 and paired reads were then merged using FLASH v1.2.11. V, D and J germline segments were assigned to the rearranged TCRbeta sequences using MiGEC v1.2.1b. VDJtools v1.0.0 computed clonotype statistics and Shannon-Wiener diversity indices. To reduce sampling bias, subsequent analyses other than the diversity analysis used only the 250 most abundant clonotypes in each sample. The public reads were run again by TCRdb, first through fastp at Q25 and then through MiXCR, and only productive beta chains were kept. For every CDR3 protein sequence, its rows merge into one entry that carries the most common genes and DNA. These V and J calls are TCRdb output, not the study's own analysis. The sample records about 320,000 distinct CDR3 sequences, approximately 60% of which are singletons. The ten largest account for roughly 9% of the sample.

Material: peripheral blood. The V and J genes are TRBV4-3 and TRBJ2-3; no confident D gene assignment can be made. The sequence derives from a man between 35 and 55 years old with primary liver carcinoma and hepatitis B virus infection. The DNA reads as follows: TGCGCCAGCAGCCAAGGGGATATGAGCACAGATACGCTGTATTTT. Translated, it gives CASSQGDMSTDTLYF.